The source of this TCR beta chain is a study of blood T cell repertoires in COVID-19. Across the whole study: Sample material is recorded as cDNA or gDNA derived from T cells, B-cell-depleted T cells, or PBMCs.

The age range of participants was about 18 to 100 years, with residence in about two dozen US areas. In germline, CDR1 is SGHTA, CDR2 FQGNSA. This CDR3 spans 12 amino acids. V dropped 2 bases and J dropped 11 bases, with 12 bases sitting between them. Produced via immunoSEQ multiplex PCR; TCRdb's table is partial and in-frame only. The sample holds around 400,000 clones, roughly 90% seen once. The material sequenced was PBMCs or T cells enriched from blood (not recorded which). The genes are TRBV7-2 and TRBJ1-1, with a tentative D call TRBD1 (5 bases). The sequence derives from a woman aged 25 to 45 who had recovered from COVID-19. The CDR3 spells CASSLNRAGAFF. For the CDR3, the DNA is TGTGCCAGCAGCTTAAATCGTGCAGGGGCTTTCTTT.